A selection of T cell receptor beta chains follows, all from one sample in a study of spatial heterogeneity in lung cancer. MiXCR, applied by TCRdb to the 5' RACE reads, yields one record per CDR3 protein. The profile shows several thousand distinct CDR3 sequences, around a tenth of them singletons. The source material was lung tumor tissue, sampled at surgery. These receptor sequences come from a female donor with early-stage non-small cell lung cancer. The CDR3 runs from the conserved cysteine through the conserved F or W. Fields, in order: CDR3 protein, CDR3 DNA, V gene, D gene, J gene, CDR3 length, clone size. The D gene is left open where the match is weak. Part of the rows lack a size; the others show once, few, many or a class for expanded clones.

CDR3 protein: CASTQGNSGELFF; CDR3 DNA: TGTGCCAGCACCCAAGGGAATTCCGGGGAGCTGTTTTTT; V gene: TRBV6-6; D gene: NA; J gene: TRBJ2-2; CDR3 length: 13; clone size: NA
CDR3 protein: CASRTGDTYEQYF; CDR3 DNA: TGTGCCAGCAGGACAGGGGATACCTACGAGCAGTACTTC; V gene: TRBV6-6; D gene: TRBD1; J gene: TRBJ2-7; CDR3 length: 13; clone size: many
CDR3 protein: CASRGGRGTGVSNQPQHF; CDR3 DNA: TGTGCCAGCAGGGGGGGACGAGGGACAGGGGTGAGCAATCAGCCCCAGCATTTT; V gene: TRBV28; D gene: TRBD1; J gene: TRBJ1-5; CDR3 length: 18; clone size: NA
CDR3 protein: CASTIQAGGTEAFF; CDR3 DNA: TGTGCCAGCACCATCCAGGCGGGAGGAACTGAAGCTTTCTTT; V gene: TRBV27; D gene: NA; J gene: TRBJ1-1; CDR3 length: 14; clone size: few
CDR3 protein: CASSLVSETTGELFF; CDR3 DNA: TGTGCCAGCAGCTTAGTTTCGGAAACCACCGGGGAGCTGTTTTTT; V gene: TRBV13; D gene: NA; J gene: TRBJ2-2; CDR3 length: 15; clone size: medium-sized
CDR3 protein: CASSDVRGHTGELFF; CDR3 DNA: TGTGCCAGCAGTGATGTCAGGGGTCACACCGGGGAGCTGTTTTTT; V gene: TRBV25-1; D gene: NA; J gene: TRBJ2-2; CDR3 length: 15; clone size: few
CDR3 protein: CASSLGTQDNEQFF; CDR3 DNA: TGCGCCAGCAGCTTGGGGACGCAGGACAATGAGCAGTTCTTC; V gene: TRBV5-1; D gene: NA; J gene: TRBJ2-1; CDR3 length: 14; clone size: many
CDR3 protein: CSVEDRTGGTEAFF; CDR3 DNA: TGCAGCGTTGAAGATCGAACAGGGGGCACTGAAGCTTTCTTT; V gene: TRBV29-1; D gene: TRBD1; J gene: TRBJ1-1; CDR3 length: 14; clone size: few
CDR3 protein: CSARDPGLPLETQYF; CDR3 DNA: TGCAGTGCTAGAGATCCTGGTCTCCCCCTGGAGACCCAGTACTTC; V gene: TRBV20-1; D gene: NA; J gene: TRBJ2-5; CDR3 length: 15; clone size: few
CDR3 protein: CASSPSSSFATNEKLFF; CDR3 DNA: TGTGCCAGCTCACCTAGCAGTTCCTTCGCAACTAATGAAAAACTGTTTTTT; V gene: TRBV18; D gene: NA; J gene: TRBJ1-4; CDR3 length: 17; clone size: medium-sized
CDR3 protein: CASSEAGQGNYGYTF; CDR3 DNA: TGTGCCAGCAGTGAAGCCGGACAGGGTAACTATGGCTACACCTTC; V gene: TRBV12-3/TRBV12-4; D gene: TRBD1; J gene: TRBJ1-2; CDR3 length: 15; clone size: NA
CDR3 protein: CASSQVQPGAGYTF; CDR3 DNA: TGCGCCAGCAGCCAAGTACAGCCCGGAGCTGGCTACACCTTC; V gene: TRBV4-1; D gene: NA; J gene: TRBJ1-2; CDR3 length: 14; clone size: medium-sized
CDR3 protein: CASSVTSGPYNEQFF; CDR3 DNA: TGTGCCAGCAGCGTCACTAGCGGGCCGTACAATGAGCAGTTCTTC; V gene: TRBV7-3; D gene: TRBD2; J gene: TRBJ2-1; CDR3 length: 15; clone size: many
CDR3 protein: CASSFSVPREQYF; CDR3 DNA: TGTGCCAGCAGTTTTAGTGTCCCGCGGGAGCAGTACTTC; V gene: TRBV12-3/TRBV12-4; D gene: NA; J gene: TRBJ2-7; CDR3 length: 13; clone size: NA
CDR3 protein: CASSLRARAGQYLQETQYF; CDR3 DNA: TGTGCCAGCAGCTTAAGGGCCCGGGCCGGACAGTACTTACAAGAGACCCAGTACTTC; V gene: TRBV11-2; D gene: NA; J gene: TRBJ2-5; CDR3 length: 19; clone size: few
CDR3 protein: CASSVSGGAADTQYF; CDR3 DNA: TGTGCCAGCAGCGTTAGCGGGGGGGCCGCAGATACGCAGTATTTT; V gene: TRBV7-2; D gene: TRBD2; J gene: TRBJ2-3; CDR3 length: 15; clone size: few
CDR3 protein: CSARGGPSSYNEQFF; CDR3 DNA: TGCAGTGCTAGGGGGGGGCCGAGCTCCTACAATGAGCAGTTCTTC; V gene: TRBV20-1; D gene: NA; J gene: TRBJ2-1; CDR3 length: 15; clone size: NA
CDR3 protein: CASSLRQGGDTEAFF; CDR3 DNA: TGTGCCAGCAGTTTAAGGCAGGGAGGGGACACTGAAGCTTTCTTT; V gene: TRBV12-3/TRBV12-4; D gene: NA; J gene: TRBJ1-1; CDR3 length: 15; clone size: many
CDR3 protein: CSATSGGEETQYF; CDR3 DNA: TGCAGTGCTACGAGCGGGGGAGAAGAGACCCAGTACTTC; V gene: TRBV20-1; D gene: TRBD2; J gene: TRBJ2-5; CDR3 length: 13; clone size: NA
CDR3 protein: CASSLRAAGGTGYEQYF; CDR3 DNA: TGTGCCAGCAGCCTAAGGGCAGCAGGGGGAACTGGATACGAGCAGTACTTC; V gene: TRBV7-2; D gene: TRBD1; J gene: TRBJ2-7; CDR3 length: 17; clone size: NA
CDR3 protein: CASSFSTYEQYF; CDR3 DNA: TGTGCCAGCAGCTTTTCTACCTACGAGCAGTACTTC; V gene: TRBV7-9; D gene: NA; J gene: TRBJ2-7; CDR3 length: 12; clone size: NA
CDR3 protein: CASSRGQGQRETQYF; CDR3 DNA: TGCGCCAGCAGTCGAGGACAGGGTCAACGAGAGACCCAGTACTTC; V gene: TRBV5-1; D gene: TRBD1; J gene: TRBJ2-5; CDR3 length: 15; clone size: NA
CDR3 protein: CATSVGQGTEAFF; CDR3 DNA: TGTGCCACCAGTGTGGGACAGGGAACTGAAGCTTTCTTT; V gene: TRBV24-1; D gene: TRBD1; J gene: TRBJ1-1; CDR3 length: 13; clone size: NA
CDR3 protein: CASSSKGGGEKLFF; CDR3 DNA: TGTGCCAGCTCTTCCAAAGGAGGAGGGGAAAAACTGTTTTTT; V gene: TRBV18; D gene: NA; J gene: TRBJ1-4; CDR3 length: 14; clone size: medium-sized
CDR3 protein: CASSLFFARGLEQFF; CDR3 DNA: TGCGCCAGCAGCTTGTTTTTTGCCCGGGGACTTGAGCAGTTCTTC; V gene: TRBV5-1; D gene: NA; J gene: TRBJ2-1; CDR3 length: 15; clone size: NA
CDR3 protein: CASSEDRAPGTFF; CDR3 DNA: TGCGCCAGCAGCGAGGACAGAGCGCCTGGGACTTTCTTT; V gene: TRBV5-1; D gene: NA; J gene: TRBJ1-1; CDR3 length: 13; clone size: NA
CDR3 protein: CASSQSGAAYEQYF; CDR3 DNA: TGTGCCAGCAGCCAATCAGGGGCGGCCTACGAGCAGTACTTC; V gene: TRBV14; D gene: NA; J gene: TRBJ2-7; CDR3 length: 14; clone size: medium-sized
CDR3 protein: CASTRQYHGDEQFF; CDR3 DNA: TGTGCCAGCACCCGGCAGTACCACGGCGATGAGCAGTTCTTC; V gene: TRBV6-2/TRBV6-3; D gene: NA; J gene: TRBJ2-1; CDR3 length: 14; clone size: few
CDR3 protein: CASSYRAGTIYEQYF; CDR3 DNA: TGTGCCAGCAGCTACCGAGCGGGGACAATTTACGAGCAGTACTTC; V gene: TRBV7-3; D gene: NA; J gene: TRBJ2-7; CDR3 length: 15; clone size: medium-sized
CDR3 protein: CASSSTRRDREAGELFF; CDR3 DNA: TGTGCCAGCAGCTCAACCCGCCGGGACAGGGAAGCCGGGGAGCTGTTTTTT; V gene: TRBV7-6; D gene: TRBD1; J gene: TRBJ2-2; CDR3 length: 17; clone size: NA
CDR3 protein: CAISAGQLNEKLFF; CDR3 DNA: TGTGCCATCAGCGCGGGACAGCTTAATGAAAAACTGTTTTTT; V gene: TRBV10-3; D gene: TRBD1; J gene: TRBJ1-4; CDR3 length: 14; clone size: NA
CDR3 protein: CASSLTTTYEQYF; CDR3 DNA: TGTGCCAGCAGTTTAACCACAACCTACGAGCAGTACTTC; V gene: TRBV28; D gene: NA; J gene: TRBJ2-7; CDR3 length: 13; clone size: many
CDR3 protein: CASSYRDRVEAFF; CDR3 DNA: TGCGCCAGCAGCTACCGGGACAGGGTTGAAGCTTTCTTT; V gene: TRBV5-1; D gene: TRBD1; J gene: TRBJ1-1; CDR3 length: 13; clone size: many
CDR3 protein: CSVVAWSSYEQYF; CDR3 DNA: TGCAGCGTTGTGGCCTGGAGCTCCTACGAGCAGTACTTC; V gene: TRBV29-1; D gene: NA; J gene: TRBJ2-7; CDR3 length: 13; clone size: NA
CDR3 protein: CASSLDTSEAFF; CDR3 DNA: TGTGCCAGCAGCCTCGACACGTCTGAAGCTTTCTTT; V gene: TRBV7-2; D gene: NA; J gene: TRBJ1-1; CDR3 length: 12; clone size: medium-sized
CDR3 protein: CASSQDSGLGNEQFF; CDR3 DNA: TGCGCCAGCAGCCAAGATTCAGGGTTGGGCAATGAGCAGTTCTTC; V gene: TRBV4-3; D gene: NA; J gene: TRBJ2-1; CDR3 length: 15; clone size: few
CDR3 protein: CASSLAFRQGSPLHF; CDR3 DNA: TGTGCCAGCAGTTTAGCTTTCCGACAGGGGTCACCCCTCCACTTT; V gene: TRBV12-3/TRBV12-4; D gene: TRBD1; J gene: TRBJ1-6; CDR3 length: 15; clone size: once
CDR3 protein: CASSQDGGQGYSPLHF; CDR3 DNA: TGTGCCAGCAGCCAAGATGGTGGGCAGGGGTACTCACCCCTCCACTTT; V gene: TRBV4-2; D gene: NA; J gene: TRBJ1-6; CDR3 length: 16; clone size: few
CDR3 protein: CASSRTGSDNEQFF; CDR3 DNA: TGTGCCAGCAGCCGAACAGGGTCGGACAATGAGCAGTTCTTC; V gene: TRBV5-6; D gene: NA; J gene: TRBJ2-1; CDR3 length: 14; clone size: few
CDR3 protein: CATTGTSKAPGYTF; CDR3 DNA: TGTGCCACCACAGGGACGTCTAAGGCCCCTGGCTACACCTTC; V gene: TRBV15; D gene: NA; J gene: TRBJ1-2; CDR3 length: 14; clone size: NA
CDR3 protein: CSAAGVGNTIYF; CDR3 DNA: TGCAGTGCGGCAGGGGTAGGAAACACCATATATTTT; V gene: TRBV20-1; D gene: NA; J gene: TRBJ1-3; CDR3 length: 12; clone size: medium-sized
CDR3 protein: CAWIGTGGNYGYTF; CDR3 DNA: TGTGCCTGGATTGGGACAGGCGGTAACTATGGCTACACCTTC; V gene: TRBV30; D gene: TRBD1; J gene: TRBJ1-2; CDR3 length: 14; clone size: medium-sized
CDR3 protein: CASSTRSNTYNEQFF; CDR3 DNA: TGTGCCAGTAGTACGCGATCAAACACCTACAATGAGCAGTTCTTC; V gene: TRBV19; D gene: NA; J gene: TRBJ2-1; CDR3 length: 15; clone size: NA
CDR3 protein: CASDRARANSPLHF; CDR3 DNA: TGTGCCAGTGACAGGGCTCGAGCCAATTCACCCCTCCACTTT; V gene: TRBV6-1; D gene: TRBD1; J gene: TRBJ1-6; CDR3 length: 14; clone size: few
CDR3 protein: CASSPPRRYNEQFF; CDR3 DNA: TGTGCCAGCTCACCACCTCGTCGCTACAATGAGCAGTTCTTC; V gene: TRBV18; D gene: NA; J gene: TRBJ2-1; CDR3 length: 14; clone size: NA
CDR3 protein: CASSPPDGVSSYEQYF; CDR3 DNA: TGTGCCAGCAGCCCCCCGGACGGAGTAAGTTCGTACGAGCAGTACTTC; V gene: TRBV7-9; D gene: NA; J gene: TRBJ2-7; CDR3 length: 16; clone size: few
CDR3 protein: CASSLETAQETQYF; CDR3 DNA: TGCGCCAGCAGCTTGGAGACAGCTCAAGAGACCCAGTACTTC; V gene: TRBV5-1; D gene: NA; J gene: TRBJ2-5; CDR3 length: 14; clone size: many
CDR3 protein: CASSKKGDQPQHF; CDR3 DNA: TGTGCCAGCAGCAAAAAGGGGGATCAGCCCCAGCATTTT; V gene: TRBV2; D gene: NA; J gene: TRBJ1-5; CDR3 length: 13; clone size: NA
CDR3 protein: CASSRLGAGGETQYF; CDR3 DNA: TGCGCCAGCAGCCGCCTGGGAGCGGGAGGGGAGACCCAGTACTTC; V gene: TRBV5-1; D gene: TRBD2; J gene: TRBJ2-5; CDR3 length: 15; clone size: few
CDR3 protein: CASSLQGPNSPLHF; CDR3 DNA: TGCGCCAGCAGCTTGCAGGGTCCAAATTCACCCCTCCACTTT; V gene: TRBV5-1; D gene: NA; J gene: TRBJ1-6; CDR3 length: 14; clone size: few
CDR3 protein: CASSPLQGHNEQFF; CDR3 DNA: TGTGCCAGCTCACCACTTCAGGGACACAATGAGCAGTTCTTC; V gene: TRBV18; D gene: NA; J gene: TRBJ2-1; CDR3 length: 14; clone size: many